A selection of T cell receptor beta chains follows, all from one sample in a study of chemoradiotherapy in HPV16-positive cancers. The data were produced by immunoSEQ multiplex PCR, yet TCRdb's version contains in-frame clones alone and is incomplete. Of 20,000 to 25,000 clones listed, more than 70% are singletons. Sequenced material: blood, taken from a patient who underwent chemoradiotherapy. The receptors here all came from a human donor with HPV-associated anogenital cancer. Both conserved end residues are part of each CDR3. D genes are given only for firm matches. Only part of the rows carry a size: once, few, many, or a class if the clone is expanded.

DNA: TGTGCCAGCAGTGACTCGGCAGGGTCTTCCACTGAAGCTTTCTTT
CDR3: CASSDSAGSSTEAFF
D: -
size: -
J: TRBJ1-1
V: TRBV6-4

DNA: TGTGCCAGCAGCGTAGAACAGGGACGGCAAGAGACCCAGTACTTC
CDR3: CASSVEQGRQETQYF
D: -
size: -
J: TRBJ2-5
V: TRBV9

DNA: TGTGCCAGCAGTCTAACTAGCGGCGAGCAGTACTTC
CDR3: CASSLTSGEQYF
D: TRBD2
size: -
J: TRBJ2-7
V: TRBV6-6

DNA: TGTGCCAGTTCCCTGACAGGGGGGGCGGGCACTGAAGCTTTCTTT
CDR3: CASSLTGGAGTEAFF
D: TRBD1
size: -
J: TRBJ1-1
V: TRBV28

DNA: TGTGCCAGCAGCCAGACGGGGACAGGACTTTACGAGCAGTACTTC
CDR3: CASSQTGTGLYEQYF
D: TRBD1
size: -
J: TRBJ2-7
V: TRBV11-3

DNA: TGTGCCAGCAGCGTCCGACAGGGGCAAACAGATACGCAGTATTTT
CDR3: CASSVRQGQTDTQYF
D: TRBD1
size: -
J: TRBJ2-3
V: TRBV9

DNA: TGTGCCAGTAGTATGAGACGTAACTCTGGGGCCAACGTCCTGACTTTC
CDR3: CASSMRRNSGANVLTF
D: -
size: -
J: TRBJ2-6
V: TRBV19

DNA: TGTGCCAGCGGATTTGGGGAGGGTCAGCCCCAGCATTTT
CDR3: CASGFGEGQPQHF
D: -
size: -
J: TRBJ1-5
V: TRBV11-2

DNA: TGTGCTAGCACCCTACGGGGGACTAGCGGGATATCCTACGAGCAGTACTTC
CDR3: CASTLRGTSGISYEQYF
D: TRBD2
size: -
J: TRBJ2-7
V: TRBV7-7

DNA: TGCGCCAGCAGCTTGGTGCGTCTAGCGGGAGATTGGGACGAGCAGTACTTC
CDR3: CASSLVRLAGDWDEQYF
D: TRBD2
size: -
J: TRBJ2-7
V: TRBV5-1

DNA: TGTGCCAGCAGCTTAGGGAACGGGCCAGGTGAAGCTTTCTTT
CDR3: CASSLGNGPGEAFF
D: -
size: once
J: TRBJ1-1
V: TRBV5-4

DNA: TGCGCCAGCAGCCCGGTCCCCGGAAGCACCGGGGAGCTGTTTTTT
CDR3: CASSPVPGSTGELFF
D: -
size: -
J: TRBJ2-2
V: TRBV5-1

DNA: TGCGCCAGCAGCCAAGACGGGCTAGCGGACAATGAGCAGTTCTTC
CDR3: CASSQDGLADNEQFF
D: TRBD2
size: -
J: TRBJ2-1
V: TRBV4-3

DNA: TGTGCCAGCGACTCCGGGACAGTAAAATACGAGCAGTACTTC
CDR3: CASDSGTVKYEQYF
D: TRBD1
size: once
J: TRBJ2-7
V: TRBV6-6

DNA: TGTGCCACCAGCAGAGAGGCGGGGGGGCTGGTCGGCGGGGAGCTGTTTTTT
CDR3: CATSREAGGLVGGELFF
D: TRBD2
size: -
J: TRBJ2-2
V: TRBV15

DNA: TGTGCCAGCAGTGCACGGATGAACACTGAAGCTTTCTTT
CDR3: CASSARMNTEAFF
D: -
size: few
J: TRBJ1-1
V: TRBV2

DNA: TGCGCCAGCAGCCAAGTTCGGGTGGGGAGTACCGGGGGCTTCTACGAGCAGTACTTC
CDR3: CASSQVRVGSTGGFYEQYF
D: -
size: -
J: TRBJ2-7
V: TRBV4-3

DNA: TGCAGTGCTTCCAGGGCTTATGAAGCTTTCTTT
CDR3: CSASRAYEAFF
D: -
size: -
J: TRBJ1-1
V: TRBV20-1

DNA: TGTGCCAGCAGCTTAGGCACTAGCGTGAAACCCTACGAGCAGTACTTC
CDR3: CASSLGTSVKPYEQYF
D: TRBD2
size: -
J: TRBJ2-7
V: TRBV7-8

DNA: TGTGCCAGTTCCCCCAGGGAGAACCTTCGGAACACTGAAGCTTTCTTC
CDR3: CASSPRENLRNTEAFF
D: -
size: -
J: TRBJ1-1
V: TRBV19

DNA: TGCAGTGCTGGGGGACCCCTCGAGCAGTACTTC
CDR3: CSAGGPLEQYF
D: -
size: once
J: TRBJ2-7
V: TRBV20-1

DNA: TGTGCCAGCAGCGCGGGGAGGTTTTCTAGCGACCATGAGCAGTTCTTC
CDR3: CASSAGRFSSDHEQFF
D: -
size: -
J: TRBJ2-1
V: TRBV9

DNA: TGTGCCAGTAGTATTTCTGGCCGGTCGGGCTACACCTTC
CDR3: CASSISGRSGYTF
D: -
size: -
J: TRBJ1-2
V: TRBV19

DNA: TGTGCCAGCAGCTTAGGCGGTAGCAATCAGCCCCAGCATTTT
CDR3: CASSLGGSNQPQHF
D: -
size: -
J: TRBJ1-5
V: TRBV11-2

DNA: TGTGCCAGTAGTATAAGTGCAACTAATGAAAAACTGTTTTTT
CDR3: CASSISATNEKLFF
D: -
size: few
J: TRBJ1-4
V: TRBV19

DNA: TGTGCCAGCAGCTTCAATGAGCAGTTCTTC
CDR3: CASSFNEQFF
D: -
size: -
J: TRBJ2-1
V: TRBV7-9

DNA: TGTGCCAGCAGTGAAGGATCGGCAGCCCTCGGTGAGACCCAGTACTTC
CDR3: CASSEGSAALGETQYF
D: -
size: -
J: TRBJ2-5
V: TRBV6-1

DNA: TGTGCCAGCAGCTTGGAAGGGGCCAATTCACCCCTCCACTTT
CDR3: CASSLEGANSPLHF
D: -
size: -
J: TRBJ1-6
V: TRBV5-8

DNA: TGTGCCAGCTCCGCCGGACAGCGACCCTACGAGCAGTACTTC
CDR3: CASSAGQRPYEQYF
D: -
size: -
J: TRBJ2-7
V: TRBV18

DNA: TGTGCCAGCAGCCTAAGGGACAGGGGCAGCGAGCAGTACTTC
CDR3: CASSLRDRGSEQYF
D: TRBD1
size: -
J: TRBJ2-7
V: TRBV7-2

DNA: TGTGCCAGCAGTTCCGGGGGCCGGGAGACCCAGTACTTC
CDR3: CASSSGGRETQYF
D: -
size: -
J: TRBJ2-5
V: TRBV28

DNA: TGTGCCAGCAGGGTGACATCTTCCTACGAGCAGTACTTC
CDR3: CASRVTSSYEQYF
D: -
size: -
J: TRBJ2-7
V: TRBV28

DNA: TGTGCCAGCAGCTTAAGGCCGGGGACAGCGAACACCGGGGAGCTGTTTTTT
CDR3: CASSLRPGTANTGELFF
D: TRBD1
size: -
J: TRBJ2-2
V: TRBV7-8

DNA: TGTGCCAGCAGCAAGGAGCGGGAGCTATCGGACGAGCAGTACTTC
CDR3: CASSKERELSDEQYF
D: -
size: -
J: TRBJ2-7
V: TRBV21-1

DNA: TGTGCCAGCTCTTCCCCATCACGTCGCGAGGCTTTCTTT
CDR3: CASSSPSRREAFF
D: -
size: -
J: TRBJ1-1
V: TRBV28

DNA: TGTGCCAGCAGTCGGGACAGGAGCTCCTACGAGCAGTACTTC
CDR3: CASSRDRSSYEQYF
D: TRBD1
size: -
J: TRBJ2-7
V: TRBV6-5

DNA: TGTGCCAGCAGCTTAGCCCGTATATCGGGGGTAAGAAGCACAGATACGCAGTATTTT
CDR3: CASSLARISGVRSTDTQYF
D: -
size: -
J: TRBJ2-3
V: TRBV11-3

DNA: TGCGCCAGCAGCACTGGGGGGGCAGTTGAAAAACTGTTTTTT
CDR3: CASSTGGAVEKLFF
D: -
size: -
J: TRBJ1-4
V: TRBV5-1